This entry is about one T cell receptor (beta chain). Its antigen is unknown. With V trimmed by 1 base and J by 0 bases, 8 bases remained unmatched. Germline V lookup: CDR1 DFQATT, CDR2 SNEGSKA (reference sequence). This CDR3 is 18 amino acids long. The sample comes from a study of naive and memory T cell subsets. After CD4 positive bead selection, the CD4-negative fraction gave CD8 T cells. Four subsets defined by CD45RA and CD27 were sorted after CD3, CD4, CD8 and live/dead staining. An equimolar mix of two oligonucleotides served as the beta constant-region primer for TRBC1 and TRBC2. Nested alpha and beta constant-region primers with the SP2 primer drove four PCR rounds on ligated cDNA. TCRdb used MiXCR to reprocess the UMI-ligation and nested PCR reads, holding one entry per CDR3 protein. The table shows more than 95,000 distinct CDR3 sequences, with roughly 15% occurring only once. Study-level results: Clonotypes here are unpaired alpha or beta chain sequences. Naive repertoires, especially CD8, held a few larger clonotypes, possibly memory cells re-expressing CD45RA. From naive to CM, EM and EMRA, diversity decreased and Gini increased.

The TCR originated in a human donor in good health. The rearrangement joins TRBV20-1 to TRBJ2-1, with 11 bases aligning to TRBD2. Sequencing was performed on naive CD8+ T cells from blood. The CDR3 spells CSARGTSGSGSSYNEQFF. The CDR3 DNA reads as TGCAGTGCTAGAGGAACTAGCGGGAGCGGAAGCTCCTACAATGAGCAGTTCTTC.